This T cell receptor (beta chain) was identified during a study of low-dose radiotherapy and immunotherapy resistance in tumors. This clonotype was observed many times. First-strand cDNA relied on TRAV- and TRBV-specific primers spanning alpha and beta chains. TCRs underwent 15 to 25 PCR cycles of amplification with a constant-region primer and V-primer adapter. Via MiXCR, TCRdb re-called the reads, giving one row per CDR3 protein. The sample holds tens of thousands of distinct CDR3 sequences, more than 25% seen once. The junction had 7 bases not matched to a gene; V was cut back by 3 bases and J by 13 bases. Germline CDR1 is DFQATT and CDR2 is SNEGSKA (reference sequence). The length of the CDR3 is 12 residues. Time point described: before trial treatment.

The sample here was PBMCs, taken before treatment. The sequence derives from a female donor with ovarian cancer. The chain employs TRBV20-1 and TRBJ2-1; the match to TRBD2 covers 9 bases. CDR3 region: CSASFSTSGQFF. The CDR3 DNA follows: TGCAGTGCTAGTTTCTCGACTAGCGGACAGTTCTTC.